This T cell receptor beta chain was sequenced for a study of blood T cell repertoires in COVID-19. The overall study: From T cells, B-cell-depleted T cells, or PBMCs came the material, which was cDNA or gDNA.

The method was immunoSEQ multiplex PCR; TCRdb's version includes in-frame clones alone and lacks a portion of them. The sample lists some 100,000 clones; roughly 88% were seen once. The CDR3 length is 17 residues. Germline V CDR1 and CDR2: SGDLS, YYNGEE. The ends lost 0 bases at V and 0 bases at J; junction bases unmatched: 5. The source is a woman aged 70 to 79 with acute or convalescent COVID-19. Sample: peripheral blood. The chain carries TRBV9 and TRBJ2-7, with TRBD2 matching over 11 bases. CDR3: CASSVGLAGSGSYEQYF. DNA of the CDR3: TGTGCCAGCAGCGTAGGACTAGCGGGGTCGGGCTCCTACGAGCAGTACTTC.